This record covers a single T cell receptor (beta chain). Its target is unknown. Cryopreserved PBMCs provided around 1.9 micrograms of genomic DNA for the TCR beta libraries. Repertoires were generated with immunoSEQ multiplex PCR, while TCRdb's copy carries only in-frame clones and drops some. The top ten hold approximately 7% of the sample, which has around 310,000 clones, 80% seen once. This entry is derived from a study of cytotoxic CD8 clonotypes in ibrutinib-treated CLL. Study-wide context: Investigators collected response samples after a median approximately twelve months of treatment, range 6 to 36. Study-level results: There were differences in sampling times between sustained-remission and progressing patients.

V shed 4 bases and J 7 bases; nucleotides not matched to a gene: 12. The CDR3 is made up of 16 amino acids. Germline lookup yields CDR1 SGHNT and CDR2 YYREEE (reference sequence). Sequences were derived from PBMCs, sampled before ibrutinib treatment. V is TRBV5-4 and J is TRBJ2-7, with 12 nucleotides matching TRBD1. The origin of this receptor is a human donor with chronic lymphocytic leukemia. As DNA, the CDR3 is TGTGCCAGCAGCAAATCCCTGGGACAGGGGGCGAGGGAGCAGTACTTC. It is translated as CASSKSLGQGAREQYF.